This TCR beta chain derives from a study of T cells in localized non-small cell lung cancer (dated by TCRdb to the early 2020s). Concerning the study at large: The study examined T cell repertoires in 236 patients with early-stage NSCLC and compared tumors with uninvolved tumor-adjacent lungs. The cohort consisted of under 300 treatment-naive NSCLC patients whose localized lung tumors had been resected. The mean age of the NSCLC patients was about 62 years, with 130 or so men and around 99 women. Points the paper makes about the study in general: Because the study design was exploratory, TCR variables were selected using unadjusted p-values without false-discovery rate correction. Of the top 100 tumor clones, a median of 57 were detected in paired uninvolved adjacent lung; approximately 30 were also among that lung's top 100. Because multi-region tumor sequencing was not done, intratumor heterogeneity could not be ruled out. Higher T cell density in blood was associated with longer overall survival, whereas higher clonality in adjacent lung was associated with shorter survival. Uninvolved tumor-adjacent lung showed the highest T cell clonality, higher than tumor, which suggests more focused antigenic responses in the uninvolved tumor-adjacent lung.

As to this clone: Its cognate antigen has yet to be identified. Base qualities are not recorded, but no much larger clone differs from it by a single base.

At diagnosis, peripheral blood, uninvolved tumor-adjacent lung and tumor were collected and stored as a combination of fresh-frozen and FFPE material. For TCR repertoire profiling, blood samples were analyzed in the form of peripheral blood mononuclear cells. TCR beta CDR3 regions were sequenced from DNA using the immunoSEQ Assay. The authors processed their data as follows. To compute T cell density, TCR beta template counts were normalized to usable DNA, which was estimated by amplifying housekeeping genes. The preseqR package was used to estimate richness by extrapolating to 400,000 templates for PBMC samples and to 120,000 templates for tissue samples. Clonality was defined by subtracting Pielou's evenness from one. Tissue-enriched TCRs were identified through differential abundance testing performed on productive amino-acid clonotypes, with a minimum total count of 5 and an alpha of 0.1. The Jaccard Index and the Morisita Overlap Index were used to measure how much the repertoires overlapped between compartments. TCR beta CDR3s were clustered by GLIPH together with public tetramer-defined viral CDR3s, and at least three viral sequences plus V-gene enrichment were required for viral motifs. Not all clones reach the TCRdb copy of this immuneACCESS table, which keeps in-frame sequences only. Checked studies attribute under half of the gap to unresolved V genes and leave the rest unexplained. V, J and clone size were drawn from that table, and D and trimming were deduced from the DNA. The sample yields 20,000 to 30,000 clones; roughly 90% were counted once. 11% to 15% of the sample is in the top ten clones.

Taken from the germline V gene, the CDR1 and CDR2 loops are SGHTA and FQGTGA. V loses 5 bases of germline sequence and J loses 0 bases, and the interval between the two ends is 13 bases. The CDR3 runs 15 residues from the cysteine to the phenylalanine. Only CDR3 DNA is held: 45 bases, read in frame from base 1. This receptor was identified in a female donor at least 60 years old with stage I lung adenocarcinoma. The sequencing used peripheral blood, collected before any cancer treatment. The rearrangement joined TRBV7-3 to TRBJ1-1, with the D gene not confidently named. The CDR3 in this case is CASSLVAGVNTEAFF. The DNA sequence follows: TGTGCCAGCAGCCTCGTGGCGGGCGTGAACACTGAAGCTTTCTTT.